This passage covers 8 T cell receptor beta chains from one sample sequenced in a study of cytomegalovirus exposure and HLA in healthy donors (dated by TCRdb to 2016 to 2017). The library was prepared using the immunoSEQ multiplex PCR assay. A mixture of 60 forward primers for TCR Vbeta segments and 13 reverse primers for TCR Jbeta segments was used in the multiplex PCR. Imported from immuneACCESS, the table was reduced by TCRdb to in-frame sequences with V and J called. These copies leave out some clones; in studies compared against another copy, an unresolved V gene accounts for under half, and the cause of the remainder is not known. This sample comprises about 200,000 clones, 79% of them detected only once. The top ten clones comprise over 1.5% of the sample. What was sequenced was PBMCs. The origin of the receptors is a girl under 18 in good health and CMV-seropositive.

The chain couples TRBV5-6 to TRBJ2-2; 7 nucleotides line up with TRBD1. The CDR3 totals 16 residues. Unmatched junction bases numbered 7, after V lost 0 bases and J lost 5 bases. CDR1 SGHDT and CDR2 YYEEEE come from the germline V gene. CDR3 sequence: CASSLALPGGTGELFF. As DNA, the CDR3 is TGTGCCAGCAGCTTGGCCCTTCCAGGGGGAACCGGGGAGCTGTTTTTT.

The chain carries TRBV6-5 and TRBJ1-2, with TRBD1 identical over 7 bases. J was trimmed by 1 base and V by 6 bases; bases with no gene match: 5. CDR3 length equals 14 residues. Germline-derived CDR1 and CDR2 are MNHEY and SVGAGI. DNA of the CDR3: TGTGCCAGCAGAGAAGGGGGCTTTAACTATGGCTACACCTTC. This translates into CASREGGFNYGYTF.

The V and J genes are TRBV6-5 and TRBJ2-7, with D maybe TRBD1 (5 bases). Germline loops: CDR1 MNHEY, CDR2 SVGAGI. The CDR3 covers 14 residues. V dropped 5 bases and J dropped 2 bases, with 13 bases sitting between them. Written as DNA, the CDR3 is TGTGCCAGCAGTCCATACAGGAGCGCCTACGAGCAGTACTTC. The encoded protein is CASSPYRSAYEQYF.

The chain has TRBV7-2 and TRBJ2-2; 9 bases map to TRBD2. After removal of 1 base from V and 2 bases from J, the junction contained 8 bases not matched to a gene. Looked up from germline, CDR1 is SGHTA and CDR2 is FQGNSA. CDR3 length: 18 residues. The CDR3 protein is CASSLVVGGGANTGELFF. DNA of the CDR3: TGTGCCAGCAGCTTAGTAGTAGGCGGGGGGGCCAACACCGGGGAGCTGTTTTTT.

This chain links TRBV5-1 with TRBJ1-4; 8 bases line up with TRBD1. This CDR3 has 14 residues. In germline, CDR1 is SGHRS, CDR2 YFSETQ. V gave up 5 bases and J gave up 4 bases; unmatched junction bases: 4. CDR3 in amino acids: CASSPGQGNEKLFF. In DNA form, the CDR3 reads TGCGCCAGCAGTCCCGGACAGGGTAATGAAAAACTGTTTTTT. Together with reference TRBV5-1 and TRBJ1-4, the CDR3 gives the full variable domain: KAGVTQTPRYLIKTRGQQVTLSCSPISGHRSVSWYQQTPGQGLQFLFEYFSETQRNKGNFPGRFSGRQFSNSRSEMNVSTLELGDSALYLCASSPGQGNEKLFFGSGTQLSVL.

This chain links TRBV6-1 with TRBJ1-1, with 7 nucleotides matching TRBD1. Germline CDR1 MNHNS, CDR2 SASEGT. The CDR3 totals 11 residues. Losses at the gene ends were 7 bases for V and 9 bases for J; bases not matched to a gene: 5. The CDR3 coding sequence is TGTGCCAGCACCGGGACAGTTAAAGCTTTCTTT. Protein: CASTGTVKAFF.

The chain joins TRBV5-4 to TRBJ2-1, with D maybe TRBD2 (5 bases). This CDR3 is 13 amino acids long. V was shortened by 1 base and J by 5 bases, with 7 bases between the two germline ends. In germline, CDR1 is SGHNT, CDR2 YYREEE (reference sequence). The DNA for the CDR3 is TGTGCCAGCAGCTTGCCCGGGGACAATGAGCAGTTCTTC. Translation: CASSLPGDNEQFF.

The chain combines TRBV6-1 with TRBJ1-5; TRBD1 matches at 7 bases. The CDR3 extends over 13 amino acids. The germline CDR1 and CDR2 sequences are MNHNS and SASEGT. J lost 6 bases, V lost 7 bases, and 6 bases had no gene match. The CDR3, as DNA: TGTGCCAGCAACCGACAGGGAACTCAGCCCCAGCATTTT. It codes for CASNRQGTQPQHF.